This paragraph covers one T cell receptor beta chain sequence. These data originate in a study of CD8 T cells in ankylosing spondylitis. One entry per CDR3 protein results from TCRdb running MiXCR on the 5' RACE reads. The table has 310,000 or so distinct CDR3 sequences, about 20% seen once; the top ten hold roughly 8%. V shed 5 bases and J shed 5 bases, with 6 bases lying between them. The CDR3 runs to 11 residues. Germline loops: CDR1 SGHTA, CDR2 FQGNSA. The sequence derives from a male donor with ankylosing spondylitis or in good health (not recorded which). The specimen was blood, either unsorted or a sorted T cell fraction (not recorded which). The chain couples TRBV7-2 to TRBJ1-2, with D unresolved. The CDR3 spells CASSREYGYTF. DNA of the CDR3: TGTGCCAGCAGCCGGGAGTATGGCTACACCTTC.